This TCR beta chain was sequenced for a study of vaccination effects on CD4 cells after COVID-19. General study points: There was marked clonal contraction among infection- and vaccine-induced clones late after vaccination.

ViraFEST assay sequencing came after antigen-specific CD4+ T cells were expanded with viral peptide pools. Following culture for about 11 days, CD4+ T cells were isolated. Nucleocapsid antibodies were negative in the vaccine recipients, who had never had SARS-CoV-2 infection. Cultures of 2 million or so PBMC per well contained 10 IU/ml IL-2 plus 10 ug/ml peptides. Profiling relied on immunoSEQ multiplex PCR, and the TCRdb table lists in-frame clones only, not all of them. The sample shows approximately 28,000 clones, about 70% of them seen only once. V lost 3 bases, J lost 3 bases, and 12 bases lay in between. This CDR3 has 14 amino acids. The germline CDR1 and CDR2 sequences are GTSNPN and SVGIG (reference sequence). On this clone: Its matching antigen is unknown.

Source: CD4+ T cells from PBMCs cultured with HCoV-NL63 spike peptides, taken before COVID-19 vaccination. The TCR comes from a human donor who received a COVID-19 vaccine. The chain has TRBV30 and TRBJ1-3; weak D call: TRBD1 (6 bases). In nucleotides, the CDR3 is TGTGCCTGGAGCCGGACAGTAAGTGGAAACACCATATATTTT. Amino acids: CAWSRTVSGNTIYF.